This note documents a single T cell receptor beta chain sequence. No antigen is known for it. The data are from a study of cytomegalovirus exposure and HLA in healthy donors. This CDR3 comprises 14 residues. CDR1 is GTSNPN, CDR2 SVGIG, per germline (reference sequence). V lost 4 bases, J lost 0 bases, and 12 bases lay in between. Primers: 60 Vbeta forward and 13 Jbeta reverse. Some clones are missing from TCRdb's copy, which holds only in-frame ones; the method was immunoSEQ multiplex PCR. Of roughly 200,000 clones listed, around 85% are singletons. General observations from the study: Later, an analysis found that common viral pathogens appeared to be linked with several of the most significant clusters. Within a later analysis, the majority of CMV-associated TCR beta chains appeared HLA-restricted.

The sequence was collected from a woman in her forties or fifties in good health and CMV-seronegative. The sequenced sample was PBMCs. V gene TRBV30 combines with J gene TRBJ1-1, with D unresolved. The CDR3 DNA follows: TGTGCCTGGAATTCGGTGGGCATGAACACTGAAGCTTTCTTT. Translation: CAWNSVGMNTEAFF.